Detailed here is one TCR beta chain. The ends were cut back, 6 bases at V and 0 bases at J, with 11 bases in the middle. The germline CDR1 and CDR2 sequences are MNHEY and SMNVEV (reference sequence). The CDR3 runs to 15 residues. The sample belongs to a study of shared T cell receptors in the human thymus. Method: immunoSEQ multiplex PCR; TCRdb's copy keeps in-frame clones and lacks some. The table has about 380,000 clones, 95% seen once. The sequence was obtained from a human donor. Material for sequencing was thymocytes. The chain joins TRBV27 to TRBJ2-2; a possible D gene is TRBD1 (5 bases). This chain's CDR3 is CASSLRQSNTGELFF. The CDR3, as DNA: TGTGCCAGCAGCTTAAGACAGTCGAACACCGGGGAGCTGTTTTTT.